This T cell receptor beta chain is drawn from a study of blood T cell repertoires in COVID-19. Study-level information: From the United States, Italy and Spain came samples of acute and convalescent COVID-19. From T cells, B-cell-depleted T cells, or PBMCs came the material, which was cDNA or gDNA.

Profiling relied on immunoSEQ multiplex PCR, and the TCRdb table lists in-frame clones only, not all of them. The sample comprises fewer than 120,000 clones, 75% to 80% of which are singletons, and 16% rests with the top ten. Germline V lookup: CDR1 SNHLY, CDR2 FYNNEI. Trimming cost V 5 bases and J 5 bases, with 9 bases left between them. This CDR3 has 12 residues. The sequence was collected from a woman of 80 years or more with active or convalescent COVID-19. The rearrangement uses TRBV2 and TRBJ1-1, with a tentative D call TRBD1 (6 bases). The sample consisted of peripheral blood. The CDR3 here is CASSSQGTEAFF. The CDR3 DNA reads as TGTGCCAGCAGTAGTCAGGGGACTGAAGCTTTCTTT. The full variable domain, in which reference TRBV2 and TRBJ1-1 provide the parts outside the CDR3, is EPEVTQTPSHQVTQMGQEVILRCVPISNHLYFYWYRQILGQKVEFLVSFYNNEISEKSEIFDDQFSVERPDGSNFTLKIRSTKLEDSAMYFCASSSQGTEAFFGQGTRLTVV.